These 17 T cell receptor beta chains came from one sample sequenced in a study of cytomegalovirus exposure and HLA in healthy donors. 13 Jbeta primers and 60 Vbeta primers were used for the PCR. This table comes from immunoSEQ multiplex PCR, and its TCRdb copy is limited to in-frame clones, with some not included. The data show some 190,000 clones, about 90% seen once. Sequenced: PBMCs. Receptors were obtained from a boy between 2 and 10 years old in good health and CMV-seronegative.

V and J are TRBV6-1 and TRBJ2-1, with 8 bases fitting TRBD2. J lost 0 bases, V lost 5 bases, and 3 bases had no gene match. The CDR3 runs 15 residues. Germline V CDR1 and CDR2: MNHNS, SASEGT. The CDR3 coding sequence is TGTGCCAGCAGTCGGGAGGGGGGCTCCTACAATGAGCAGTTCTTC. Amino acids: CASSREGGSYNEQFF.

The V call is TRBV9, the J call TRBJ2-1; D is uncertain. In germline, CDR1 is SGDLS, CDR2 YYNGEE. Trimming took off 0 bases at V and 2 bases at J, with 6 bases between the two ends. The CDR3 has 14 amino acids. CDR3 sequence reads: CASSVENTYNEQFF. CDR3 nucleotide sequence: TGTGCCAGCAGCGTAGAAAACACCTACAATGAGCAGTTCTTC.

The chain employs TRBV7-3 and TRBJ1-2; a possible D gene is TRBD1 (6 bases). Germline V gene data show CDR1 as SGHTA and CDR2 as FQGTGA. Trimming cost V 1 base and J 0 bases, with 12 bases left between them. The CDR3 spans 16 residues. The CDR3: CASSLKGTTTNYGYTF. Here the CDR3 DNA reads TGTGCCAGCAGCTTAAAAGGGACAACCACTAACTATGGCTACACCTTC.

This clone was detected once. The V gene is TRBV19, the J gene TRBJ2-3, with a tentative D call TRBD1 (6 bases). CDR1 LNHDA and CDR2 SQIVND come from the germline V gene (reference sequence). The CDR3 loop spans 15 amino acids. V lost 0 bases, J lost 6 bases, and 13 bases lay in between. The CDR3 bases are TGTGCCAGTAGTATAGACCTAGAAACAGGGGATACGCAGTATTTT. Translation gives CASSIDLETGDTQYF.

The chain employs TRBV30 and TRBJ2-7; 9 nucleotides align to TRBD2. In germline, CDR1 is GTSNPN, CDR2 SVGIG (reference sequence). V lost 3 bases, J lost 0 bases, and 3 bases stayed unmatched. The CDR3 sequence is 14 residues long. The CDR3 DNA reads TGTGCCTGGAGCCGCGGGGGGGCCTCCTACGAGCAGTACTTC. Its translation is CAWSRGGASYEQYF.

The chain recombines TRBV4-1 with TRBJ1-1, with D perhaps matching TRBD1 (5 bases). The CDR3 runs 14 residues. V was cut by 0 bases and J by 3 bases, with 8 bases left in between. The germline CDR1 and CDR2 sequences are MGHRA and YSYEKL. CDR3 nucleotide sequence: TGCGCCAGCAGCCAAGATGGGGGGTACACTGAAGCTTTCTTT. Translation: CASSQDGGYTEAFF.

The chain couples TRBV7-8 to TRBJ2-7; D is perhaps TRBD2 (7 bases). CDR3 length: 14 amino acids. V lost 4 bases and J 7 bases, leaving 17 bases between the germline ends. CDR1 is SGHVS and CDR2 is FQNEAQ in the germline V gene. CDR3 loop: CASSSRLEGGEQYF. CDR3 DNA: TGTGCCAGCAGCTCCAGACTGGAGGGGGGGGAGCAGTACTTC.

The chain is built from TRBV7-3 and TRBJ2-1; 7 positions agree with TRBD2. The CDR3 covers 17 residues. J was trimmed by 3 bases and V by 3 bases; bases with no gene match: 11. The germline gives CDR1 SGHTA, CDR2 FQGTGA. CDR3: CASSFISPPGGYNEQFF. The CDR3 DNA is TGTGCCAGCAGCTTTATCTCCCCCCCGGGGGGCTACAATGAGCAGTTCTTC. The full variable domain, completed using reference TRBV7-3 and TRBJ2-1, is GAGVSQTPSNKVTEKGKYVELRCDPISGHTALYWYRQSLGQGPEFLIYFQGTGAADDSGLPNDRFFAVRPEGSVSTLKIQRTERGDSAVYLCASSFISPPGGYNEQFFGPGTRLTVL.

This rearrangement joins TRBV18 to TRBJ1-1; D is ambiguous. CDR1 KGHSH and CDR2 LQKENI come from the germline V gene. This CDR3 has 12 residues. V lost 6 bases and J 7 bases, leaving 12 bases between the germline ends. The CDR3: CASSQTTGEAFF. For the CDR3, the DNA is TGTGCCAGCTCTCAAACAACGGGTGAAGCTTTCTTT.

The genes are TRBV7-9 and TRBJ2-3; no clear D. The CDR3 covers 13 residues. V lost 0 bases and J 3 bases, leaving 4 bases between the germline ends. Germline V CDR1 and CDR2: SEHNR, FQNEAQ (reference sequence). CDR3 residues: CASSLAPTDTQYF. For the CDR3, the DNA is TGTGCCAGCAGCTTAGCCCCAACAGATACGCAGTATTTT.

The gene calls are TRBV27 and TRBJ1-1; TRBD1 matches at 8 bases. V gave up 5 bases and J gave up 6 bases; unmatched junction bases: 5. The germline gives CDR1 MNHEY, CDR2 SMNVEV (reference sequence). This CDR3 contains 13 residues. CDR3 nucleotides: TGTGCCAGCAGTGGACAGGGTTTCCCTGAAGCTTTCTTT. Its translation is CASSGQGFPEAFF.

V and J are TRBV5-4 and TRBJ1-2; no firm D call. The CDR3 runs to 13 residues. Germline CDR1 reads SGHNT; CDR2 reads YYREEE (reference sequence). CDR3: CACRGAFNYGYTF. The CDR3 DNA follows: TGTGCTTGCCGGGGAGCCTTTAACTATGGCTACACCTTC.

The chain links TRBV5-1 to TRBJ1-2; no firm D call. The germline CDR1 and CDR2 sequences are SGHRS and YFSETQ. CDR3 length equals 14 residues. Trimming pared 0 bases from V and 3 bases from J, leaving 9 bases between. CDR3 nucleotide sequence: TGCGCCAGCAGCTTGGTCCAGGCCGACTATGGCTACACCTTC. This translates into CASSLVQADYGYTF.

Notes on this clone: The same CDR3 can be traced to other DNA sequences in this sample. The chain joins TRBV30 to TRBJ1-1; TRBD1 is a possible D gene (6 bases). Germline V gives CDR1 GTSNPN, CDR2 SVGIG (reference sequence). Trimming pared 5 bases from V and 5 bases from J, leaving 9 bases between. The CDR3 runs to 11 residues. Here the CDR3 DNA reads TGTGCCTGGGGGGGCGGTACTGAAGCTTTCTTT. Its protein is CAWGGGTEAFF. The whole variable domain, filled in from reference TRBV30 and TRBJ1-1, reads SQTIHQWPATLVQPVGSPLSLECTVEGTSNPNLYWYRQAAGRGLQLLFYSVGIGQISSEVPQNLSASRPQDRQFILSSKKLLLSDSGFYLCAWGGGTEAFFGQGTRLTVV.

This clone was observed a handful of times. The chain employs TRBV6-1 and TRBJ1-6; no definite D call. Germline lookup yields CDR1 MNHNS and CDR2 SASEGT. The length of the CDR3 is 14 residues. The ends were cut back, 8 bases at V and 8 bases at J, with 16 bases in the middle. The CDR3 protein is CASVLKGEDSPLHF. Written as DNA, the CDR3 is TGTGCCAGCGTCCTTAAGGGAGAGGATTCACCCCTCCACTTT.

This clone was counted between two and nine times. This chain uses TRBV10-3 with TRBJ1-6, with D unclear. Germline CDR1 and CDR2: ENHRY and SYGVKD. Trimming took off 2 bases at V and 9 bases at J, with 11 bases between the two ends. This CDR3 spans 14 amino acids. This chain's CDR3 is CAISEVVRASPLHF. CDR3 in DNA: TGTGCCATCAGTGAGGTCGTGAGGGCTTCACCCCTCCACTTT.

The chain joins TRBV28 to TRBJ2-5; TRBD2 is a possible D gene (5 bases). This CDR3 contains 12 residues. V was shortened by 3 bases and J by 5 bases, with 7 bases between the two germline ends. CDR1 is MDHEN, CDR2 SYDVKM, per germline. Here the CDR3 reads CASSFPGETQYF. CDR3 nucleotide sequence: TGTGCCAGCAGTTTCCCGGGGGAGACCCAGTACTTC.